This T cell receptor beta chain was sequenced during a study of post-analysis software for immune sequencing data. CDR3 length: 14 amino acids. Germline V gene lookup returns CDR1 SNHLY and CDR2 FYNNEI. The V end was cut by 8 bases, the J end by 2 bases, with 13 bases between. The authors incorporated unique molecular identifiers into the TCR beta cDNA libraries. TCRdb re-derived calls from the PCR reads in MiXCR, one entry per CDR3 protein. The table shows more than 500,000 distinct CDR3 sequences, with 30% to 40% occurring only once. This clonotype showed up just a few times. Antigen: not known. Study-level points and caveats: With TRBV5-6, TRBV5-1 and TRBV20-1 included, about 5 TRBV segments were more frequent in patients than in controls.

Sequencing used blood. This sequence was found in a girl aged 2 to 17 with multiple sclerosis. The chain carries TRBV2 and TRBJ2-1, with D perhaps being TRBD1 or TRBD2 (7 bases each). The CDR3 is CASAGDSTYNEQFF. In DNA form, the CDR3 reads TGTGCCAGCGCGGGGGACAGCACCTACAATGAGCAGTTCTTC. The full variable domain, with the rest looked up from reference TRBV2 and TRBJ2-1, is EPEVTQTPSHQVTQMGQEVILRCVPISNHLYFYWYRQILGQKVEFLVSFYNNEISEKSEIFDDQFSVERPDGSNFTLKIRSTKLEDSAMYFCASAGDSTYNEQFFGPGTRLTVL.